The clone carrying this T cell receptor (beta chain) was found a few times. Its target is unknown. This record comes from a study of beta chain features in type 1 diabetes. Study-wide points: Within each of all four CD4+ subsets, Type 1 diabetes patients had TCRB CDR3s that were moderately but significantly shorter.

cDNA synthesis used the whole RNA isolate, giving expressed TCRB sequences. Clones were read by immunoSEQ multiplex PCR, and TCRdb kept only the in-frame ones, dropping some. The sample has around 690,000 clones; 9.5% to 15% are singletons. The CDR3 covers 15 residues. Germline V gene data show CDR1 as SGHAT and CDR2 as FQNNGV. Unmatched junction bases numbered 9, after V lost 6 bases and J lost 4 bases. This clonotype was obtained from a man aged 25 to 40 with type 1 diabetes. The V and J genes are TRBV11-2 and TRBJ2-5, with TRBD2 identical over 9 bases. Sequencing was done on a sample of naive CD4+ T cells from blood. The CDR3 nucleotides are TGTGCCAGCAGGTCTCCGACTAGCGGTGGAGAGACCCAGTACTTC. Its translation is CASRSPTSGGETQYF.